Shown below are 24 T cell receptor beta chains from a single sample sequenced in a study of T cell responses to AZD1222 COVID-19 vaccine. The method was immunoSEQ multiplex PCR; TCRdb's version includes in-frame clones alone and lacks a portion of them. The sample gives just under 150,000 clones, roughly 86% of which show up once; about 5.4% is in the top ten. This specimen consisted of peripheral blood, obtained 28 days after the second AZD1222 dose. These receptors were taken from an adult who received the AZD1222 COVID-19 vaccine.

The chain's CDR3 is CASSLSAGAGDTQYF. CDR3 in DNA: TGTGCCAGCAGCTTGTCGGCGGGAGCCGGAGATACGCAGTATTTT. The V gene is TRBV5-4, the J gene TRBJ2-3, with 7 bases aligning to TRBD2. Per the germline V gene, CDR1 is SGHNT and CDR2 is YYREEE (reference sequence). The CDR3 sequence is 15 residues long. The V segment lost 1 base and the J segment 5 bases; nucleotides outside the gene matches: 7. Drawing the rest from reference TRBV5-4 and TRBJ2-3, the complete variable domain is ETGVTQSPTHLIKTRGQQVTLRCSSQSGHNTVSWYQQALGQGPQFIFQYYREEENGRGNFPPRFSGLQFPNYSSELNVNALELDDSALYLCASSLSAGAGDTQYFGPGTRLTVL.

V and J are TRBV7-9 and TRBJ1-2; no clear D gene. The CDR3 runs 15 residues. V lost 5 bases and J lost 3, with 16 bases in between. CDR1 SEHNR and CDR2 FQNEAQ come from the germline V gene (reference sequence). In nucleotides, the CDR3 is TGTGCCAGCAGCACTCTAGGAAATCAGGACTATGGCTACACCTTC. This gives the protein CASSTLGNQDYGYTF.

This clone was picked up one time. The CDR3 region is CSVEEAGALYNEQFF. The CDR3 region has the DNA TGCAGCGTTGAAGAGGCCGGAGCGCTTTACAATGAGCAGTTCTTC. J is TRBJ2-1 and V is TRBV29-1; D gene unclear. V was pared by 0 bases and J by 4 bases, with 13 bases between. Germline loops: CDR1 SQVTM, CDR2 ANQGSEA. This CDR3 is 15 amino acids long.

The chain combines TRBV12-3 or TRBV12-4 with TRBJ1-4; no clear D. V dropped 3 bases and J dropped 11 bases, with 10 bases sitting between them. This CDR3 region has 12 residues. Written as DNA, the CDR3 is TGTGCCAGCAGTTTCCCCGGGGATAAACTGTTTTTT. Its translation: CASSFPGDKLFF.

The chain recombines TRBV7-9 with TRBJ1-2; D remains ambiguous. Germline CDR1 SEHNR, CDR2 FQNEAQ (reference sequence). This CDR3 has 15 amino acids. Trimming left V 5 bases short and J 6 bases short, with 19 bases between. CDR3 in DNA: TGTGCCAGCAGCCGCGAGGTGGGAGAGGCGCATGGCTACACCTTC. The encoded protein is CASSREVGEAHGYTF.

The genes are TRBV3-1 (or the pseudogene TRBV3-2) and TRBJ1-2; D uncertain. The CDR3 has 15 amino acids. Trimming removed 4 bases from V and 5 bases from J, with 17 bases in between. Germline lookup yields CDR1 LGHDT and CDR2 YNNKEL (reference sequence). The CDR3 reads CASSLTTASEYGYTF. In DNA form, the CDR3 reads TGTGCCAGCAGCCTAACCACAGCCTCTGAGTATGGCTACACCTTC.

The V and J genes are TRBV18 and TRBJ2-5, with a weak D call TRBD1 (5 bases). V was trimmed by 0 bases and J by 2 bases, leaving 10 bases between them. This CDR3 is built from 15 residues. The germline CDR1 and CDR2 sequences are KGHSH and LQKENI. CDR3 loop: CASSPPGRQQETQYF. The CDR3 coding sequence is TGTGCCAGCTCACCACCGGGCAGACAGCAAGAGACCCAGTACTTC.

The genes are TRBV27 and TRBJ1-1, with D perhaps matching TRBD1 (5 bases). Trimming pared 6 bases from V and 7 bases from J, leaving 15 bases between. The CDR3 runs 13 residues. Germline lookup yields CDR1 MNHEY and CDR2 SMNVEV (reference sequence). CDR3: CASSYEGVSEAFF. The CDR3 DNA reads TGTGCCAGCAGCTACGAAGGGGTCAGTGAAGCTTTCTTT.

The chain is built from TRBV7-8 and TRBJ2-2, with D unresolved. The CDR3 loop spans 17 amino acids. Per the germline V gene, CDR1 is SGHVS and CDR2 is FQNEAQ. V was trimmed by 5 bases and J by 0 bases, leaving 16 bases between them. The CDR3 sequence is CASSTPWGTPNTGELFF. The CDR3, as DNA: TGTGCCAGCAGCACCCCCTGGGGTACTCCGAACACCGGGGAGCTGTTTTTT.

The CDR3 protein is CARSLARGESYNSPLHF. For the CDR3, the DNA is TGTGCCAGAAGCTTGGCGAGAGGGGAGTCGTATAATTCACCCCTCCACTTT. This chain links TRBV5-3 with TRBJ1-6; TRBD1 is a possible D gene (5 bases). TRBV5-3 is classed as an ORF, of uncertain function. Trimming shortened V by 0 bases and J by 4 bases, and 14 bases separated the two germline ends. CDR3 length equals 17 residues.

This clone occurred once. CDR3 bases: TGTGCCATCAGTGTTGACAGGGGGCTCTATGGCTACACCTTC. Translating gives CAISVDRGLYGYTF. V and J are TRBV10-3 and TRBJ1-2; 10 bases align to TRBD1. The J segment lost 4 bases and the V segment lost 4 bases, leaving 3 bases of the junction unmatched. Germline V gives CDR1 ENHRY, CDR2 SYGVKD. The CDR3 is 14 amino acids.

The chain employs TRBV6-4 and TRBJ1-6; unclear D gene. The CDR3 has 15 amino acids. The V and J ends lost 3 bases and 3 bases respectively, with 9 bases between them. CDR1 and CDR2 (germline): MRHNA, SNTAGT. The CDR3 DNA sequence: TGTGCCAGCAGTGAGAAGGGCGGCTATAATTCACCCCTCCACTTT. Protein sequence: CASSEKGGYNSPLHF.

The genes are TRBV2 and TRBJ1-5; 9 bases map to TRBD1. Germline CDR1 SNHLY, CDR2 FYNNEI. This CDR3 comprises 16 residues. V lost 7 bases, J lost 2 bases, and 9 bases stayed unmatched. The CDR3 region is CASMWDRDRGNQPQHF. CDR3 sequence (DNA): TGTGCCAGCATGTGGGACAGGGATCGGGGCAATCAGCCCCAGCATTTT.

This clone was seen only once. The rearrangement joins TRBV7-9 to TRBJ2-3; D is undetermined. Per the germline V gene, CDR1 is SEHNR and CDR2 is FQNEAQ (reference sequence). This CDR3 has 14 residues. V was trimmed by 3 bases and J by 2 bases, leaving 9 bases between them. The CDR3: CASSFRGDTDTQYF. In DNA, the CDR3 is TGTGCCAGCAGCTTTCGTGGGGACACAGATACGCAGTATTTT.

The genes are TRBV5-4 and TRBJ2-5; no reliable D call. V was cut by 3 bases and J by 4 bases, with 4 bases left in between. The germline CDR1 and CDR2 sequences are SGHNT and YYREEE (reference sequence). There are 11 residues in the CDR3. DNA for the CDR3: TGTGCCAGCAGCTCACGAGAGACCCAGTACTTC. Translation gives CASSSRETQYF.

V is TRBV21-1 and J is TRBJ2-7; the table's D gene call, TRBD2, was not cross checked with the DNA. TRBV21-1 is a pseudogene segment. This CDR3 spans 16 amino acids. The CDR3 loop is CASSKGPSSGSHEQYF. The CDR3 region has the DNA TGTGCCAGCAGCAAAGGGCCGTCTAGCGGGAGCCACGAGCAGTACTTC.

The chain employs TRBV12-1 and TRBJ2-4; TRBD1, as called in the table, went unchecked against the DNA. TRBV12-1 is flagged as a pseudogene. CDR3 length: 15 residues. The CDR3 spells CASIAKTGDPNIQYF. The CDR3 coding sequence is TGTGCCAGCATCGCAAAAACAGGGGATCCAAACATTCAGTACTTC.

Remarks on this clone: At one end, the junction sequence differs from germline, possibly due to a read error. The chain uses TRBV12-3 or TRBV12-4 and TRBJ2-3; D is ambiguous. This CDR3 region has 12 residues. The CDR3: CATSASVNTQYF. The DNA for the CDR3 is TGTGCCACCAGTGCTTCTGTAAATACGCAGTATTTT.

This chain joins TRBV5-1 and TRBJ1-3; 8 nucleotides align to TRBD1. Germline V gives CDR1 SGHRS, CDR2 YFSETQ. This CDR3 comprises 14 residues. Trimming at V came to 0 bases and at J to 6 bases, leaving 2 bases not matched to a gene. The CDR3 reads CASSLGQGQNTIYF. The CDR3 nucleotides are TGCGCCAGCAGCTTGGGACAGGGGCAAAACACCATATATTTT.

The gene calls are TRBV18 and TRBJ1-1, with 8 positions matching TRBD1. Unmatched junction bases numbered 6, after V lost 0 bases and J lost 9 bases. This CDR3 spans 14 amino acids. Germline loops: CDR1 KGHSH, CDR2 LQKENI. The CDR3 here is CASSPPGQGIKAFF. The CDR3 nucleotides are TGTGCCAGCTCACCACCCGGACAGGGCATAAAAGCTTTCTTT. Full variable domain (rest looked up from reference TRBV18 and TRBJ1-1): NAGVMQNPRHLVRRRGQEARLRCSPMKGHSHVYWYRQLPEEGLKFMVYLQKENIIDESGMPKERFSAEFPKEGPSILRIQQVVRGDSAAYFCASSPPGQGIKAFFGQGTRLTVV.

The chain's CDR3 is CASRGTVGAFF. The CDR3 DNA follows: TGTGCCAGCAGGGGGACAGTCGGAGCTTTCTTT. The rearrangement uses TRBV27 and TRBJ1-1, with 7 bases lining up with TRBD1. CDR1 and CDR2 (germline): MNHEY, SMNVEV (reference sequence). The CDR3 runs to 11 residues. Losses at the gene ends were 6 bases for V and 10 bases for J; bases not matched to a gene: 5.

This clone was seen only once. V usage is TRBV5-4 and J usage is TRBJ1-1; D is ambiguous. The CDR3 sequence is 13 residues long. Germline V CDR1 and CDR2: SGHNT, YYREEE (reference sequence). V was shortened by 2 bases and J by 6 bases, with 11 bases between the two germline ends. CDR3 sequence reads: CASSFPPAPEAFF. In DNA, the CDR3 is TGTGCCAGCAGCTTCCCCCCGGCCCCTGAAGCTTTCTTT.

Only one count was recorded for this clone. The rearrangement links TRBV29-1 to TRBJ2-1, with 10 positions matching TRBD1. CDR3 length equals 16 residues. Germline loops: CDR1 SQVTM, CDR2 ANQGSEA. J gave up 6 bases and V 1 base, and 9 bases lay outside the gene matches. The CDR3 is CSVEGGDRGRLNEQFF. Written as DNA, the CDR3 is TGCAGCGTTGAAGGGGGTGACAGGGGGCGTCTCAATGAGCAGTTCTTC.

The chain carries TRBV5-6 and TRBJ2-2, with TRBD1 identical over 9 bases. Germline V gives CDR1 SGHDT, CDR2 YYEEEE. V lost 4 bases and J lost 5; bases outside the gene matches: 15. This CDR3 is built from 18 residues. CDR3 nucleotides: TGTGCCAGCAGCCCTAATGCGAGGACAGGGGTAGGGACCGGGGAGCTGTTTTTT. Translation: CASSPNARTGVGTGELFF.